One and the same sample provided the 24 T cell receptor beta chains below, sequenced in a study of control samples from healthy donors and cancer patients. The assay was immunoSEQ multiplex PCR, and TCRdb's table has in-frame clones only and misses some. The sample comprises some 130,000 clones, more than 70% of which are singletons, and less than 3.5% rests with the top ten. The sequenced sample was blood. Receptor source: a man between 40 and 49 years old in good health.

This clone was detected only once. CDR3 DNA: TGTGCCAGCAGCCCGCGACAGCGACAGGGATTTACAGATACGCAGTATTTT. Amino acid sequence: CASSPRQRQGFTDTQYF. V is TRBV9 and J is TRBJ2-3; 7 bases fit TRBD1. Germline V gene data show CDR1 as SGDLS and CDR2 as YYNGEE. The CDR3 contains 17 residues. Trimming took 4 bases from V and 3 from J; bases not matched to a gene: 14.

Details on this clone: This specimen includes other DNA sequences encoding the same CDR3. The V gene is TRBV7-9, the J gene TRBJ1-1; D is ambiguous. This CDR3 is built from 12 residues. V was pared by 1 base and J by 5 bases, with 5 bases between. Germline CDR1 reads SEHNR; CDR2 reads FQNEAQ (reference sequence). CDR3 sequence reads: CASSLEVTEAFF. CDR3 bases: TGTGCCAGCAGCTTAGAGGTTACTGAAGCTTTCTTT. The complete variable domain, with remaining parts taken from reference TRBV7-9 and TRBJ1-1, reads DTGVSQNPRHKITKRGQNVTFRCDPISEHNRLYWYRQTLGQGPEFLTYFQNEAQLEKSRLLSDRFSAERPKGSFSTLEIQRTEQGDSAMYLCASSLEVTEAFFGQGTRLTVV.

This clone was detected only once. The rearrangement links TRBV29-1 to TRBJ2-6; unclear D gene. The length of the CDR3 is 12 residues. Germline lookup yields CDR1 SQVTM and CDR2 ANQGSEA. V was trimmed by 6 bases and J by 4 bases, leaving 7 bases between them. The chain's CDR3 is CSVRKGANVLTF. The CDR3 DNA reads as TGCAGCGTACGGAAGGGGGCCAACGTCCTGACTTTC.

The chain has TRBV9 and TRBJ2-2, with D perhaps TRBD1 or TRBD2 (5 bases each). Germline CDR1 and CDR2: SGDLS and YYNGEE. The CDR3 extends over 17 amino acids. The V end lost 4 bases, the J end lost 0 bases, and 16 bases lay between the germline ends. CDR3 protein: CASSRQRGNSNTGELFF. The CDR3 coding sequence is TGTGCCAGCAGCCGTCAGAGGGGAAATTCGAACACCGGGGAGCTGTTTTTT.

This clone was seen a single time. This sequence joins TRBV24-1 and TRBJ2-3; 9 nucleotides match TRBD1. This CDR3 has 14 amino acids. Germline V lookup: CDR1 KGHDR, CDR2 SFDVKD. V lost 9 bases to trimming and J lost 1 base; unmatched junction nucleotides: 4. For the CDR3, the DNA is TGTGCCACCGGGGACAGGGTTCGCACAGATACGCAGTATTTT. This encodes CATGDRVRTDTQYF.

The chain employs TRBV29-1 and TRBJ2-5; 7 bases align to TRBD2. The CDR3 is 15 amino acids. J was trimmed by 5 bases and V by 0 bases; bases with no gene match: 9. Germline values: CDR1 SQVTM, CDR2 ANQGSEA. In DNA form, the CDR3 reads TGCAGCGTTGAAGATCACGGGGGGATAAAGGAGACCCAGTACTTC. Protein product: CSVEDHGGIKETQYF.

The rearrangement uses TRBV18 and TRBJ1-2; a weak D match, TRBD1 (6 bases). V shed 5 bases and J shed 3 bases, with 13 bases lying between them. CDR1 is KGHSH, CDR2 LQKENI, per germline. The CDR3 length is 14 residues. The chain's CDR3 is CASSNGQKYYGYTF. The CDR3 nucleotides are TGTGCCAGCTCAAACGGACAGAAATACTATGGCTACACCTTC. The whole variable domain, remainder taken from reference TRBV18 and TRBJ1-2, is NAGVMQNPRHLVRRRGQEARLRCSPMKGHSHVYWYRQLPEEGLKFMVYLQKENIIDESGMPKERFSAEFPKEGPSILRIQQVVRGDSAAYFCASSNGQKYYGYTFGSGTRLTVV.

The chain employs TRBV18 and TRBJ2-7, with 7 bases that match TRBD2. The V gene end was trimmed by 3 bases and the J gene end by 3 bases; junction bases not matched to a gene: 11. There are 16 residues in the CDR3. Germline V lookup: CDR1 KGHSH, CDR2 LQKENI. The CDR3 sequence: CASSPKGPTSFYEQYF. The CDR3 DNA is TGTGCCAGCTCACCGAAGGGTCCGACTAGCTTCTACGAGCAGTACTTC.

The chain combines TRBV29-1 with TRBJ1-1; no reliable D call. V was shortened by 8 bases and J by 1 base, with 14 bases between the two germline ends. The CDR3 length is 13 residues. CDR1 is SQVTM and CDR2 is ANQGSEA in the germline V gene. CDR3 DNA sequence: TGCAGCCATCTTCGTGTGAGGAACACTGAAGCTTTCTTT. Amino acid sequence: CSHLRVRNTEAFF.

This clone was detected once. This rearrangement joins TRBV11-2 to TRBJ2-3; 8 nucleotides align to TRBD1. The CDR3 loop spans 17 amino acids. After removal of 4 bases from V and 3 bases from J, the junction contained 12 bases not matched to a gene. CDR1 is SGHAT, CDR2 FQNNGV, per germline. The CDR3 sequence is CASSSVGGQGWTDTQYF. The CDR3 DNA reads TGTGCCAGCAGCTCCGTGGGCGGACAGGGCTGGACAGATACGCAGTATTTT.

V gene TRBV24-1 combines with J gene TRBJ2-3, with D possibly TRBD2 on 6 matching bases. The CDR3 contains 15 residues. Germline assignment: CDR1 KGHDR and CDR2 SFDVKD. Trimming removed 7 bases at V and 6 bases at J, with 19 bases between. The CDR3 sequence: CATREGGTAPDTQYF. The CDR3 nucleotides are TGTGCCACCAGAGAGGGAGGAACCGCACCGGATACGCAGTATTTT.

This chain uses TRBV3-1 (or the pseudogene TRBV3-2) with TRBJ2-7; 7 positions agree with TRBD1. V was pared by 4 bases and J by 2 bases, with 5 bases of the junction left unmatched. The CDR3 length is 14 residues. The germline CDR1 and CDR2 sequences are LGHDT and YNNKEL (reference sequence). CDR3 in DNA: TGTGCCAGCAGCCCTTGGGACAGAACCTACGAGCAGTACTTC. Its translation: CASSPWDRTYEQYF.

The V and J genes are TRBV3-1 (or the pseudogene TRBV3-2) and TRBJ2-1; weak D call: TRBD1 (6 bases). The germline V gene encodes CDR1 LGHDT and CDR2 YNNKEL (reference sequence). The CDR3 covers 13 residues. V dropped 8 bases and J dropped 0 bases, with 8 bases sitting between them. DNA for the CDR3: TGTGCCAGCCAAGGGGGCTCCTACAATGAGCAGTTCTTC. Residues: CASQGGSYNEQFF.

This chain joins TRBV30 and TRBJ1-6; the match to TRBD1 covers 8 bases. V shed 1 base, J shed 7 bases, and the junction held 0 bases outside the gene matches. Germline V CDR1 and CDR2: GTSNPN, SVGIG (reference sequence). The CDR3 length is 13 residues. CDR3 nucleotides: TGTGCCTGGAGTGACAGGGGGAATTCACCCCTCCACTTT. Amino acid sequence: CAWSDRGNSPLHF.

The rearrangement joins TRBV9 to TRBJ2-1, with 10 nucleotides matching TRBD2. The trim removed 4 bases at V and 1 base at J, leaving 8 bases unmatched. CDR3 length: 17 amino acids. Germline V gives CDR1 SGDLS, CDR2 YYNGEE. In nucleotides, the CDR3 is TGTGCCAGCAGCACGAGGACTAGCGGAGATTCCTACAATGAGCAGTTCTTC. Amino acids: CASSTRTSGDSYNEQFF.

This chain links TRBV30 with TRBJ2-3; 8 bases align to TRBD2. This CDR3 comprises 13 residues. The ends lost 7 bases at V and 7 bases at J; junction bases unmatched: 10. Germline V gene data show CDR1 as GTSNPN and CDR2 as SVGIG (reference sequence). The CDR3 protein is CAYATGGANTQYF. The CDR3 nucleotides read TGTGCCTACGCTACGGGGGGGGCGAATACGCAGTATTTT.

V is TRBV6-6 and J is TRBJ1-4, with 7 bases fitting TRBD1. The trim removed 5 bases at V and 5 bases at J, leaving 2 bases unmatched. Per germline, CDR1 MNHNY and CDR2 SVGAGI (reference sequence). The CDR3 covers 13 residues. The DNA for the CDR3 is TGTGCCAGCAGTCTGACAGGGAATGAAAAACTGTTTTTT. Its protein is CASSLTGNEKLFF.

The rearrangement links TRBV6-6 to TRBJ1-4; D ambiguous. Deletions cut 2 bases from V and 7 bases from J, with 11 bases between. The CDR3 totals 14 residues. Germline-derived CDR1 and CDR2 are MNHNY and SVGAGI (reference sequence). This CDR3 reads CASSYIRIGEKLFF. The CDR3 DNA follows: TGTGCCAGCAGTTACATCCGGATTGGTGAAAAACTGTTTTTT.

As to this clone: Because the CDR3's place on the DNA is in doubt, the DNA is left out and the CDR3 is given as listed by TCRdb. The V and J genes are TRBV12-3 or TRBV12-4 and TRBJ2-2; the table's D gene call, TRBD2, was not cross checked with the DNA. The CDR3 spans 13 amino acids, including both terminal residues. Here the CDR3 reads CASSSSNTGELFF.

The chain couples TRBV18 to TRBJ1-2, with 8 bases lining up with TRBD1. V dropped 3 bases and J dropped 8; count of bases not matched to a gene: 14. Germline V CDR1 and CDR2: KGHSH, LQKENI. The CDR3 consists of 16 residues. The CDR3 protein is CASSPSGQGGFEGYTF. Here the CDR3 DNA reads TGTGCCAGCTCACCCTCTGGACAGGGAGGGTTCGAGGGCTACACCTTC.

The V and J genes are TRBV5-1 and TRBJ1-2, with 8 bases lining up with TRBD1. Germline V gene sequence: CDR1 SGHRS, CDR2 YFSETQ. This CDR3 is built from 14 residues. With 4 bases clipped from V and 8 bases from J, the junction kept 10 bases outside the gene matches. Written as DNA, the CDR3 is TGCGCCAGCAGCCCCGACAGGGGAACTTTGGGCTACACCTTC. As protein: CASSPDRGTLGYTF.

The rearrangement links TRBV2 to TRBJ1-5, with D unresolved. CDR3 length: 15 amino acids. Trimming pared 6 bases from V and 4 bases from J, leaving 16 bases between. Germline V lookup: CDR1 SNHLY, CDR2 FYNNEI. The CDR3 spells CASRMEKSGNQPQHF. The CDR3 DNA is TGTGCCAGCAGGATGGAGAAGAGTGGGAATCAGCCCCAGCATTTT.

The J gene is TRBJ1-1, the V gene TRBV6-2 or TRBV6-3; D perhaps matches TRBD1 (6 bases). Germline V gene data show CDR1 as MNHEY and CDR2 as SVGEGT. The CDR3 runs 16 residues. V was cut by 6 bases and J by 1 base, with 18 bases left in between. CDR3 amino acids: CASSRDRTGGNTEAFF. The CDR3 bases are TGTGCCAGCAGCCGTGACAGGACCGGGGGGAACACTGAAGCTTTCTTT.

The rearrangement uses TRBV2 and TRBJ2-6, with D possibly TRBD1 on 6 matching bases. Trimming removed 6 bases from V and 3 bases from J, with 12 bases in between. The CDR3 sequence is 15 residues long. Germline V gene data show CDR1 as SNHLY and CDR2 as FYNNEI. The CDR3 sequence: CASRATGFGANVLTF. The CDR3 bases are TGTGCCAGCAGAGCCACAGGGTTTGGGGCCAACGTCCTGACTTTC.